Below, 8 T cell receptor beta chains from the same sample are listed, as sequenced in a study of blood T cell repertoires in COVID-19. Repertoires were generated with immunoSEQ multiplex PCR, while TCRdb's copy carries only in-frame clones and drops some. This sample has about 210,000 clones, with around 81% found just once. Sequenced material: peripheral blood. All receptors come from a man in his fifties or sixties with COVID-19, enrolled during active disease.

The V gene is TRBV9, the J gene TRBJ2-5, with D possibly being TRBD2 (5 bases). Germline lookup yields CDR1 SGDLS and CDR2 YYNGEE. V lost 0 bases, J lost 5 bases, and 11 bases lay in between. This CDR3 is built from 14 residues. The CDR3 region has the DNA TGTGCCAGCAGCGTAGAAGGTACGGGGGAGACCCAGTACTTC. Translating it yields CASSVEGTGETQYF.

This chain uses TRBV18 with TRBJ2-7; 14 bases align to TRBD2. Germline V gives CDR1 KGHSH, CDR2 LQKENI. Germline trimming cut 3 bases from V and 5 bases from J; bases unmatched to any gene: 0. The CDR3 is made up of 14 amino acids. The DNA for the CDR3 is TGTGCCAGCTCACCGGGACTAGCGGGAGACGAGCAGTACTTC. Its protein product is CASSPGLAGDEQYF.

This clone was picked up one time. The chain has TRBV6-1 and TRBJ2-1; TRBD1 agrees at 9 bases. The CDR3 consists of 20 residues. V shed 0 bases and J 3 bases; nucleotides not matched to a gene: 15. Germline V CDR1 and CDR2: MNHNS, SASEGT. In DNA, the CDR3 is TGTGCCAGCAGTGAAGCAGGGGACAGGGTTATTTTTAATTACTACAATGAGCAGTTCTTC. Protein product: CASSEAGDRVIFNYYNEQFF.

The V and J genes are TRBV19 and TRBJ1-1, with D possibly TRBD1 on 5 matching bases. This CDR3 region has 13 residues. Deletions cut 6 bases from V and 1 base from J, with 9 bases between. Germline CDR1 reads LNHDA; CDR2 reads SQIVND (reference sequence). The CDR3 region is CASRPGGNTEAFF. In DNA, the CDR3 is TGTGCCAGTAGGCCCGGGGGGAACACTGAAGCTTTCTTT.

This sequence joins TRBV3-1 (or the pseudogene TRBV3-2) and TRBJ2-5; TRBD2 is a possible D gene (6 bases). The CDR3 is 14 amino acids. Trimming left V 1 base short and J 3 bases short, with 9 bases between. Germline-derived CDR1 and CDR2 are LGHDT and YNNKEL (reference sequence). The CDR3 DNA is TGTGCCAGCAGCCAAGCCCCGGGGGAAGAGACCCAGTACTTC. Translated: CASSQAPGEETQYF.

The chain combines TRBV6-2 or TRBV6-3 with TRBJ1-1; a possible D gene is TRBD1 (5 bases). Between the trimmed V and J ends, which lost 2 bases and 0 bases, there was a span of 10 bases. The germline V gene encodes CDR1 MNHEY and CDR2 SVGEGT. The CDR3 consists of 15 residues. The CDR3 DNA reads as TGTGCCAGCAGTTACGGGGCAGGGATGAACACTGAAGCTTTCTTT. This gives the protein CASSYGAGMNTEAFF.

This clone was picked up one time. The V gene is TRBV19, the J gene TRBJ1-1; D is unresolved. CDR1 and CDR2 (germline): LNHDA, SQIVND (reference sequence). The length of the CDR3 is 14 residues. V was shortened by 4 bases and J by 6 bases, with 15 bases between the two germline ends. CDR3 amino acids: CASSNGRLNPEAFF. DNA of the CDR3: TGTGCCAGTAGTAACGGCAGGCTCAATCCTGAAGCTTTCTTT.

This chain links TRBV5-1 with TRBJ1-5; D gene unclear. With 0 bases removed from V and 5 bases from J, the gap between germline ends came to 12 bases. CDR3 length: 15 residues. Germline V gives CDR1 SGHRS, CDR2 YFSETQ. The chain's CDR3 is CASSLEPSHYQPQHF. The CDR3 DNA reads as TGCGCCAGCAGCTTGGAACCGTCCCACTATCAGCCCCAGCATTTT.